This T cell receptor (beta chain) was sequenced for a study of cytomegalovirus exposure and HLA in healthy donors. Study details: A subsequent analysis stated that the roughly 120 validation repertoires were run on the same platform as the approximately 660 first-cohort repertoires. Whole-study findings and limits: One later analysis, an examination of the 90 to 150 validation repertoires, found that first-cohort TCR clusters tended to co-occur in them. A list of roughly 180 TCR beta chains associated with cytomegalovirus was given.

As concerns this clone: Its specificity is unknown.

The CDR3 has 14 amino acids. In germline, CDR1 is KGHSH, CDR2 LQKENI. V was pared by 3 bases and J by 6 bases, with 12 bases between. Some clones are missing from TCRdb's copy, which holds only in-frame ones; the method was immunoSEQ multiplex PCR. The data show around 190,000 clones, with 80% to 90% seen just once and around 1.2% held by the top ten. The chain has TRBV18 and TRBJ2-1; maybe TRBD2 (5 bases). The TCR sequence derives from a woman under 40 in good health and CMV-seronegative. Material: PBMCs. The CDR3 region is CASSPAAAVNEQFF. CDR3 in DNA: TGTGCCAGCTCACCGGCAGCAGCGGTCAATGAGCAGTTCTTC.